Below, 27 T cell receptor beta chains from the same sample are listed, as sequenced in a study of T cells after yellow fever vaccination. TCRdb re-called the 5' RACE reads with MiXCR, one entry per CDR3 protein. This sample yields hundreds of thousands of distinct CDR3 sequences, of which 12% are seen a single time; 14% to 15% belongs to the top ten. The specimen was PBMCs, collected on the day of the yellow fever booster vaccination. The receptors derive from a man under 40 who received the YFV17D yellow fever vaccine.

This clonotype appeared a few times. The J gene is TRBJ2-1, the V gene TRBV18, with no clear D. Germline loops: CDR1 KGHSH, CDR2 LQKENI. This CDR3 has 12 amino acids. V was trimmed by 5 bases and J by 9 bases, leaving 11 bases between them. The CDR3 coding sequence is TGTGCCAGCTCAGGACGGACGGGTGAGCAGTTCTTC. Encoded protein: CASSGRTGEQFF.

This clonotype was observed many times. J is TRBJ2-5 and V is TRBV3-1; weak D call: TRBD1 (5 bases). This CDR3 spans 14 amino acids. V lost 2 bases and J lost 5, with 12 bases in between. Germline V lookup: CDR1 LGHDT, CDR2 YNNKEL (reference sequence). CDR3 DNA: TGTGCCAGCAGCCAACACGGCAGGGCGGAGACCCAGTACTTC. It translates to CASSQHGRAETQYF.

The genes are TRBV7-9 and TRBJ2-1; D is unclear. Looked up from germline, CDR1 is SEHNR and CDR2 is FQNEAQ (reference sequence). The germline V and J ends were trimmed by 8 bases and 8 bases, with 19 bases remaining between them. This CDR3 is built from 14 residues. This chain's CDR3 is CASGFGTLVDEQFF. CDR3 coding DNA: TGTGCCAGCGGTTTCGGAACCCTAGTCGATGAGCAGTTCTTC.

This clonotype has only a few counts. V and J are TRBV20-1 and TRBJ1-6; no firm D call. Trimming cost V 4 bases and J 7 bases, with 17 bases left between them. This CDR3 region has 15 residues. The germline V gene encodes CDR1 DFQATT and CDR2 SNEGSKA (reference sequence). Here the CDR3 reads CSATQPGYENSPLHF. CDR3 bases: TGCAGTGCTACCCAACCGGGATACGAGAATTCACCCCTCCACTTT.

V is TRBV14 and J is TRBJ2-5, with D perhaps given as TRBD1 or TRBD2 (5 bases each). Trimming pared 6 bases from V and 4 bases from J, leaving 18 bases between. From germline, CDR1 is SGHDN and CDR2 FVKESK. The CDR3 spans 15 residues. The CDR3 protein is CASRPTDSGAETQYF. The CDR3, as DNA: TGTGCCAGCAGACCTACGGACTCTGGGGCAGAGACCCAGTACTTC.

The CDR3 loop is CASFWVGVRAGELFF. The CDR3 nucleotides are TGTGCCAGTTTTTGGGTAGGAGTTCGGGCCGGGGAGCTGTTTTTT. The chain has TRBV6-1 and TRBJ2-2; D call uncertain. Germline assignment: CDR1 MNHNS and CDR2 SASEGT. Trimming cost V 9 bases and J 6 bases, with 20 bases left between them. CDR3 length equals 15 residues.

This rearrangement joins TRBV20-1 to TRBJ1-4; D perhaps matches TRBD1 (6 bases). V was pared by 0 bases and J by 2 bases, with 13 bases between. CDR1 and CDR2 (germline): DFQATT, SNEGSKA (reference sequence). This CDR3 comprises 16 residues. This CDR3 reads CSARERRTATNEKLFF. CDR3 coding DNA: TGCAGTGCTAGAGAGAGGCGGACAGCCACTAATGAAAAACTGTTTTTT.

This clonotype appeared many times. Written as DNA, the CDR3 is TGCGCCAGCAGCTTGGCCAGCGGTGGCGTGTACAATGAGCAGTTCTTC. Encoded protein: CASSLASGGVYNEQFF. V is TRBV5-1 and J is TRBJ2-1, with D possibly matching TRBD2 (5 bases). V was shortened by 0 bases and J by 4 bases, with 14 bases between the two germline ends. Germline lookup yields CDR1 SGHRS and CDR2 YFSETQ. The CDR3 totals 16 residues. Together with reference TRBV5-1 and TRBJ2-1, the CDR3 gives the full variable domain: KAGVTQTPRYLIKTRGQQVTLSCSPISGHRSVSWYQQTPGQGLQFLFEYFSETQRNKGNFPGRFSGRQFSNSRSEMNVSTLELGDSALYLCASSLASGGVYNEQFFGPGTRLTVL.

This clonotype has just a few counts. CDR3 sequence reads: CASSFAPTGVTEAFF. CDR3 sequence (DNA): TGTGCCAGCAGCTTCGCACCGACAGGGGTCACTGAAGCTTTCTTT. V usage is TRBV7-2 and J usage is TRBJ1-1, with 8 bases lining up with TRBD1. This CDR3 has 15 amino acids. With 3 bases clipped from V and 4 bases from J, the junction kept 7 bases outside the gene matches. Germline V gene data show CDR1 as SGHTA and CDR2 as FQGNSA. Combining the CDR3 with reference TRBV7-2 and TRBJ1-1 gives the whole variable domain GAGVSQSPSNKVTEKGKDVELRCDPISGHTALYWYRQSLGQGLEFLIYFQGNSAPDKSGLPSDRFSAERTGGSVSTLTIQRTQQEDSAVYLCASSFAPTGVTEAFFGQGTRLTVV.

This clonotype was found a few times. J is TRBJ2-5 and V is TRBV5-1; TRBD1 matches at 8 bases. V dropped 6 bases and J dropped 2; count of bases not matched to a gene: 6. From germline, CDR1 is SGHRS and CDR2 YFSETQ. This CDR3 is built from 14 residues. Here the CDR3 reads CASTGTGGQETQYF. DNA of the CDR3: TGCGCCAGCACGGGAACAGGGGGTCAAGAGACCCAGTACTTC.

J is TRBJ2-7 and V is TRBV5-1; D is possibly TRBD2 (6 bases). The V gene's germline CDR1 is SGHRS and CDR2 YFSETQ. This CDR3 comprises 13 residues. Trimming stripped 4 bases from V and 4 bases from J, with 12 bases between. The CDR3, as DNA: TGCGCCAGCAGCGCGGGACGGGAATACGAGCAGTACTTC. The encoded protein is CASSAGREYEQYF.

This clonotype has a count of ten or more. The chain couples TRBV7-2 to TRBJ2-7, with 8 bases identical to TRBD2. Trimming cost V 3 bases and J 4 bases; bases outside gene matches: 8. CDR1 and CDR2 from the germline V gene are SGHTA and FQGNSA. The CDR3 is made up of 15 amino acids. The CDR3 bases are TGTGCCAGCAGCTTGGCTGCTAGCGGGCCATACGAGCAGTACTTC. This translates into CASSLAASGPYEQYF.

The genes are TRBV20-1 and TRBJ2-7; D perhaps matches TRBD2 (5 bases). The length of the CDR3 is 13 residues. V was pared by 3 bases and J by 2 bases, with 11 bases between. CDR1 DFQATT and CDR2 SNEGSKA come from the germline V gene (reference sequence). The CDR3 DNA follows: TGCAGTGCTAGCGCAGCGGCAACCTACGAGCAGTACTTC. As protein: CSASAAATYEQYF.

This clonotype was seen only a few times. This chain connects TRBV10-3 to TRBJ2-7, with D possibly being TRBD1 (5 bases). V was pared by 1 base and J by 0 bases, with 10 bases between. Looked up from germline, CDR1 is ENHRY and CDR2 is SYGVKD. CDR3 length equals 15 residues. Here the CDR3 reads CAISEYRSSSYEQYF. Here the CDR3 DNA reads TGTGCCATCAGTGAGTACAGGTCTAGCTCCTACGAGCAGTACTTC.

This chain links TRBV5-6 with TRBJ2-1; possibly TRBD1 or TRBD2 for D (6 bases each). Germline V CDR1 and CDR2: SGHDT, YYEEEE. The CDR3 contains 13 residues. V lost 4 bases, J lost 9 bases, and 14 bases lay in between. The CDR3 region has the DNA TGTGCCAGCAGCCCAGGAGGGGGGTTTGAGCAGTTCTTC. Translation gives CASSPGGGFEQFF.

The chain links TRBV7-9 to TRBJ2-2; D not certain. The CDR3 is 13 residues long. Trimming took 2 bases from V and 7 from J, leaving 8 bases between them. Germline CDR1 SEHNR, CDR2 FQNEAQ (reference sequence). CDR3 sequence: CASSLWWSGELFF. The CDR3 nucleotides read TGTGCCAGCAGCTTATGGTGGAGCGGGGAGCTGTTTTTT.

The V call is TRBV4-2, the J call TRBJ2-5; D is possibly TRBD2 (5 bases). CDR1 and CDR2 (germline): LGHNA, YNFKEQ. The CDR3 covers 14 residues. V was shortened by 0 bases and J by 5 bases, with 10 bases between the two germline ends. This chain's CDR3 is CASSQEVGVETQYF. The CDR3 region has the DNA TGTGCCAGCAGCCAAGAGGTGGGAGTGGAGACCCAGTACTTC.

This clonotype was counted once. The chain combines TRBV20-1 with TRBJ2-1; D may correspond to TRBD1 or TRBD2 (5 bases each). Per the germline V gene, CDR1 is DFQATT and CDR2 is SNEGSKA (reference sequence). CDR3 length: 15 residues. V was trimmed by 6 bases and J by 0 bases, leaving 15 bases between them. This CDR3 reads CSAPRGESSYNEQFF. CDR3 nucleotides: TGCAGTGCACCTAGAGGGGAGAGCTCCTACAATGAGCAGTTCTTC.

This clonotype was seen a few times. The J gene is TRBJ2-3, the V gene TRBV7-2, with D unclear. Germline V gene sequence: CDR1 SGHTA, CDR2 FQGNSA. There are 15 residues in the CDR3. Trimming cost V 6 bases and J 0 bases, with 13 bases left between them. This chain's CDR3 is CASRRDLASTDTQYF. CDR3 nucleotide sequence: TGTGCCAGCAGGCGCGACTTAGCTAGCACAGATACGCAGTATTTT. The whole variable domain, remainder taken from reference TRBV7-2 and TRBJ2-3, is GAGVSQSPSNKVTEKGKDVELRCDPISGHTALYWYRQSLGQGLEFLIYFQGNSAPDKSGLPSDRFSAERTGGSVSTLTIQRTQQEDSAVYLCASRRDLASTDTQYFGPGTRLTVL.

This chain joins TRBV5-6 and TRBJ2-1, with 8 bases matching TRBD2. The J segment lost 2 bases and the V segment lost 1 base, leaving 5 bases of the junction unmatched. The CDR3 consists of 16 residues. Germline assignment: CDR1 SGHDT and CDR2 YYEEEE. CDR3 in amino acids: CASSLRGTRTYNEQFF. CDR3 bases: TGTGCCAGCAGCTTGAGAGGGACTAGGACCTACAATGAGCAGTTCTTC.

The chain couples TRBV10-3 to TRBJ1-1; D uncertain. CDR1 is ENHRY and CDR2 is SYGVKD in the germline V gene. The CDR3 has 13 residues. Trimming cost V 7 bases and J 1 base, with 10 bases left between them. This CDR3 is CAIKRVENTEAFF. The CDR3, as DNA: TGTGCCATCAAAAGGGTCGAGAACACTGAAGCTTTCTTT.

This clonotype was observed a handful of times. The chain joins TRBV20-1 to TRBJ2-3; D is uncertain. CDR1 DFQATT and CDR2 SNEGSKA come from the germline V gene (reference sequence). This CDR3 has 15 residues. V dropped 0 bases and J dropped 9 bases, with 19 bases sitting between them. The CDR3 nucleotides are TGCAGTGCTAGAGAGAAGCTGGACCCCCTTCGGACGCAGTATTTT. Translation: CSAREKLDPLRTQYF.

V usage is TRBV15 and J usage is TRBJ2-7; 8 bases agree with TRBD2. V dropped 5 bases and J dropped 1; count of bases not matched to a gene: 16. Germline CDR1 LNHNV, CDR2 YYDKDF (reference sequence). The CDR3 length is 18 residues. The CDR3 nucleotides read TGTGCCACCAGCCTCATGTCGGGTAGCGGGATTTTTTCCTACGAGCAGTACTTC. Its protein product is CATSLMSGSGIFSYEQYF.

The chain joins TRBV2 to TRBJ2-5; D is undetermined. There are 13 residues in the CDR3. The germline gives CDR1 SNHLY, CDR2 FYNNEI. V lost 1 base and J 5 bases, leaving 8 bases between the germline ends. The CDR3 reads CASSEGEFETQYF. The CDR3 coding sequence is TGTGCCAGCAGTGAAGGGGAATTTGAGACCCAGTACTTC.

This clonotype was observed a handful of times. The rearrangement uses TRBV27 and TRBJ1-2; TRBD1 matches 8 bases. Germline lookup yields CDR1 MNHEY and CDR2 SMNVEV (reference sequence). The CDR3 has 15 amino acids. The junction had 3 bases not matched to a gene; V was cut back by 3 bases and J by 0 bases. The CDR3 protein is CASSFGTGTNYGYTF. As DNA, the CDR3 is TGTGCCAGCAGTTTCGGGACAGGAACTAACTATGGCTACACCTTC.

The rearrangement uses TRBV7-9 and TRBJ2-3, with 7 nucleotides matching TRBD1. CDR1 is SEHNR, CDR2 FQNEAQ, per germline (reference sequence). The CDR3 has 14 residues. Trimming removed 3 bases from V and 4 bases from J; junction bases left unmatched: 4. The CDR3 DNA reads TGTGCCAGCAGCTTCCGACAGGGTGCAGATACGCAGTATTTT. Protein sequence: CASSFRQGADTQYF.

The V gene is TRBV9, the J gene TRBJ1-2; a possible D gene is TRBD1 (6 bases). CDR1 is SGDLS and CDR2 is YYNGEE in the germline V gene. V was cut by 5 bases and J by 3 bases, with 14 bases left in between. This CDR3 spans 14 amino acids. The CDR3 bases are TGTGCCAGCAGTCCCGGACAGACCTACTATGGCTACACCTTC. Encoded protein: CASSPGQTYYGYTF.